The present TCR beta chain was sequenced within a study of cytomegalovirus exposure and HLA in healthy donors. Turning to this clone: What it binds is unknown.

PCR involved 60 Vbeta and 13 Jbeta primers. The protocol was immunoSEQ multiplex PCR, while the TCRdb copy is restricted to in-frame clones and leaves out a portion. The sample holds 150,000 to 200,000 clones, approximately 80% seen once. Findings and caveats of the study: In a later analysis, HLA-associated beta chains showed higher expansion and lower generation probabilities than comparable chains.

The CDR3 has 14 residues. After removal of 6 bases from V and 9 bases from J, the junction contained 6 bases not matched to a gene. Germline CDR1 MNHNS, CDR2 SASEGT. The TCR comes from a woman between 18 and 30 years old in good health and CMV-seronegative. Material: PBMCs. The chain combines TRBV6-1 with TRBJ2-1, with TRBD1 matching over 12 bases. CDR3 protein: CASSRDRGLSEQFF. Here the CDR3 DNA reads TGTGCCAGCAGCCGGGACAGGGGGCTCTCTGAGCAGTTCTTC.